This TCR beta chain stems from a study of blood T cell repertoires in COVID-19. For the study at large: Sites across the United States, Italy and Spain contributed samples from acute and convalescent COVID-19. The analysed material was cDNA or gDNA that came from T cells, B-cell-depleted T cells, or PBMCs.

The germline V gene has CDR1 SNHLY and CDR2 FYNNEI. The CDR3 sequence is 14 residues long. The V gene end was trimmed by 8 bases and the J gene end by 0 bases; junction bases not matched to a gene: 3. Per the study methods: Reference gene primer amplification in the assay estimated nucleated cell counts. Method: immunoSEQ multiplex PCR; TCRdb's copy keeps in-frame clones and lacks some. Clone size and the V and J calls come from that table; the DNA yielded D and trimming. The sample has about 160,000 clones; roughly nine tenths are singletons. The TCR comes from a woman in her seventies with acute or convalescent COVID-19. This chain connects TRBV2 to TRBJ1-3, with TRBD1 identical over 8 bases. The specimen sequenced was peripheral blood. Here the CDR3 DNA reads TGTGCCAGCCGGACAGGGCTCTCTGGAAACACCATATATTTT. Residues: CASRTGLSGNTIYF.